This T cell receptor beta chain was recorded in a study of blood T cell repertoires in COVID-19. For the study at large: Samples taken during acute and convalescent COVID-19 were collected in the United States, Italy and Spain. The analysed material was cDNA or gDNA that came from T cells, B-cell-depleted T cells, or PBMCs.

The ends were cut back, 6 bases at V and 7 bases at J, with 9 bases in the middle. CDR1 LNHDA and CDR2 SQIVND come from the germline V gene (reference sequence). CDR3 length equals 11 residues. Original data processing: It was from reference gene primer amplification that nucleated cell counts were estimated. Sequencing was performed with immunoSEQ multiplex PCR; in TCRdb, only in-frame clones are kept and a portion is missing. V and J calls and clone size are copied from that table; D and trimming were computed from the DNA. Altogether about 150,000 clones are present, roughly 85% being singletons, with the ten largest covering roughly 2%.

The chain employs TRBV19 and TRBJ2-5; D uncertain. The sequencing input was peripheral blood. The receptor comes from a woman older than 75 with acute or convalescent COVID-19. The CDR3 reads CASSGYGTQYF. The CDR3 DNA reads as TGTGCCAGTAGCGGGTACGGGACCCAGTACTTC.